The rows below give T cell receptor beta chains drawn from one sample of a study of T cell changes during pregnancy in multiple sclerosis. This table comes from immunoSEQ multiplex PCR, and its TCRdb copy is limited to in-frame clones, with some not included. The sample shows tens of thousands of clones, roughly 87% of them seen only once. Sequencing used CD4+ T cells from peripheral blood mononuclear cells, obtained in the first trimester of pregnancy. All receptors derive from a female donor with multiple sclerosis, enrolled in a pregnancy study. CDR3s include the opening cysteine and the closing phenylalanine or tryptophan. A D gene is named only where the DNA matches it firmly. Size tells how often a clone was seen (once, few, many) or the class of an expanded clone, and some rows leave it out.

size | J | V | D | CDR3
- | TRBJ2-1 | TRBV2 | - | CASTSDPGAPYNEQFF
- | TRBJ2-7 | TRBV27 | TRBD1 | CASRSTRDRVREQYF
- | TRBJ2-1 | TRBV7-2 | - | CASSPSPGNEQFF
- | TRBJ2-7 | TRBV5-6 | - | CASSLRGTYEQYF
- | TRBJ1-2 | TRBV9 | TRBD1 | CASSVGTGADVRYGYTF
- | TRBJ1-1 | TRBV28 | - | CASTRNTEAFF
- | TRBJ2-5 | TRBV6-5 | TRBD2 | CASSYSAGGEETQYF
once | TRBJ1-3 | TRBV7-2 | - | CASSRTANPSGNTIYF
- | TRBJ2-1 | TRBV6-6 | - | CASRLAAYNEQFF
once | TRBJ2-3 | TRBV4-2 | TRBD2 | CASSQGTGRGASGTTDTQYF
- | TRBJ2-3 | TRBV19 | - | CASTTGPSTDTQYF
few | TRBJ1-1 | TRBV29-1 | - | CSANLNTEAFF
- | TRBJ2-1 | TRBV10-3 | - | CAISDAGYRNEQFF
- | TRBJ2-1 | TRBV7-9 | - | CASSLAGIRGNEQFF
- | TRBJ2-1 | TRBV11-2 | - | CASSRLLRGANNEQFF
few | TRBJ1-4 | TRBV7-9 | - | CASSFSQGSGDEKLFF
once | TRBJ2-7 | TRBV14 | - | CASSLIYNSYEQYF
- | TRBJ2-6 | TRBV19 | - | CASSPISGANVLTF
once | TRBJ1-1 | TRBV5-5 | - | CASSRGGTEAFF
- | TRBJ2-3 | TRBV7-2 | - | CASSLGSVGGPNTQYF
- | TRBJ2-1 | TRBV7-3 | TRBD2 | CASSSGLATYNEQFF
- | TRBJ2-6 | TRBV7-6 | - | CASSSTQGPGANVLTF
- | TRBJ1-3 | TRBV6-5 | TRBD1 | CASSYRTGGNTIYF
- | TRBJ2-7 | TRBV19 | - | CASSSYGVEQYF
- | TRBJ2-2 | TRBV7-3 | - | CASSPDYPGELFF
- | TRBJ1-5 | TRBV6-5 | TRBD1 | CASSYRQGAGQPQHF
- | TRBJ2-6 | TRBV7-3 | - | CASSIRGGAAGANVLTF
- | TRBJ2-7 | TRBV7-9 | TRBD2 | CASSFRSGLADHEQYF
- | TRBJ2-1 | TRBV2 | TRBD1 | CASSGQGAINEQFF
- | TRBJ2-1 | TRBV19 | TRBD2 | CASSDRLAGVSYNEQFF
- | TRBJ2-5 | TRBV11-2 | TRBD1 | CASSLEPGGGTQYF
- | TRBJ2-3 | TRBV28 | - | CASSVSNWRGSTDTQYF
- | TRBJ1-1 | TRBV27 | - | CASSLAQRDTEAFF
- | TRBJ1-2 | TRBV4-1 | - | CASSQDPHGGYTF
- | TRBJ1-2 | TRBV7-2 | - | CASSTRRGGDYGYTF
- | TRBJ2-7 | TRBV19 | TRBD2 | CASSITASGYYEQYF
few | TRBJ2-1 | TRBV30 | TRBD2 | CAWSSRTGLATYNEQFF
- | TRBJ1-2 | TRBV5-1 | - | CASRNGVSNYGYTF
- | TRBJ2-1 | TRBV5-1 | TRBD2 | CASSLVVTSGAYNEQFF
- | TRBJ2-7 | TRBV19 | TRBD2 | CASSIDRTSASYEQYF
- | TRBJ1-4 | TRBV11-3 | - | CASSLGGEKLFF
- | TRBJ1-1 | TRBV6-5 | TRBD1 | CASSWGQGGTEAFF
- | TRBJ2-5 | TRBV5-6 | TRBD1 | CASSLVGTGGEETQYF
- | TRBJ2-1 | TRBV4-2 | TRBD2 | CASSQVRTSAYNEQFF
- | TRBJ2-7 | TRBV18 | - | CASSPETAYEQYF
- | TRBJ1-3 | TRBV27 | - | CASSYGGASDTIYF
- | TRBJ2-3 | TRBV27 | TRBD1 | CASSLSGNRDRETDTQYF
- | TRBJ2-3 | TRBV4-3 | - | CASSQGSGGTDTQYF
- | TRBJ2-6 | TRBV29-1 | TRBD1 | CSVGTGGRSGANVLTF
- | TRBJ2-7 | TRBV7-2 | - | CASSSGDTYSYEQYF